The 26 T cell receptor beta chains below were found in one sample sequenced in a study of cytotoxic CD8 clonotypes in ibrutinib-treated CLL. TCRdb's table, derived via immunoSEQ multiplex PCR, lists solely in-frame clones and lacks some. The data show about 140,000 clones, with around 80% seen just once and 6.5% to 8% held by the top ten. The sample consisted of PBMCs, taken after 36 months of ibrutinib treatment. These receptors originate from a human donor with chronic lymphocytic leukemia.

This chain connects TRBV7-6 to TRBJ2-1; possible D gene TRBD2, 5 bases. V lost 0 bases and J lost 5, with 8 bases in between. The germline V gene has CDR1 SGHVS and CDR2 FNYEAQ. The CDR3 has 14 residues. The CDR3 region has the DNA TGTGCCAGCAGCTTAGCGGGAGCCCACAATGAGCAGTTCTTC. Encoded protein: CASSLAGAHNEQFF.

This sequence joins TRBV13 and TRBJ2-1, with 9 bases fitting TRBD2. V was pared by 5 bases and J by 6 bases, with 14 bases of the junction left unmatched. CDR1 PRHDT and CDR2 FYEKMQ come from the germline V gene (reference sequence). The CDR3 consists of 17 residues. The CDR3 nucleotides read TGTGCCAGCAGCCCGAATAGTTGGCTAGCGGGACTCAATGAGCAGTTCTTC. It translates to CASSPNSWLAGLNEQFF.

This rearrangement joins TRBV28 to TRBJ1-2, with 9 positions matching TRBD1. V dropped 6 bases and J dropped 4; count of bases not matched to a gene: 9. CDR1 MDHEN and CDR2 SYDVKM come from the germline V gene. CDR3 length equals 15 residues. DNA of the CDR3: TGTGCCAGCAGCGACCTGACAGGGGGAATCTATGGCTACACCTTC. Protein product: CASSDLTGGIYGYTF.

V and J are TRBV15 and TRBJ1-2, with TRBD1 matching 7 bases. Germline V lookup: CDR1 LNHNV, CDR2 YYDKDF (reference sequence). Trimming removed 1 base from V and 6 bases from J; junction bases left unmatched: 5. There are 14 residues in the CDR3. The CDR3 region is CATSRGQGGDGYTF. The CDR3 DNA reads TGTGCCACCAGCAGAGGCCAGGGGGGGGATGGCTACACCTTC.

The chain is built from TRBV28 and TRBJ1-1; TRBD1 agrees at 8 bases. Trimming removed 0 bases from V and 5 bases from J; junction bases left unmatched: 11. Germline V gene lookup returns CDR1 MDHEN and CDR2 SYDVKM. This CDR3 region has 17 residues. This CDR3 is CASSLWQGARVGTEAFF. Here the CDR3 DNA reads TGTGCCAGCAGTTTATGGCAGGGGGCGCGGGTTGGAACTGAAGCTTTCTTT. Looking up the rest from reference TRBV28 and TRBJ1-1 gives the full variable domain: DVKVTQSSRYLVKRTGEKVFLECVQDMDHENMFWYRQDPGLGLRLIYFSYDVKMKEKGDIPEGYSVSREKKERFSLILESASTNQTSMYLCASSLWQGARVGTEAFFGQGTRLTVV.

The CDR3 loop is CASSPRSDTQYF. The CDR3 DNA follows: TGCGCCAGCAGTCCGCGGTCAGATACGCAGTATTTT. The genes are TRBV5-1 and TRBJ2-3; D ambiguous. The CDR3 is 12 amino acids. The V end lost 5 bases, the J end lost 4 bases, and 8 bases lay between the germline ends. CDR1 is SGHRS and CDR2 is YFSETQ in the germline V gene.

The rearrangement joins TRBV30 to TRBJ2-5; 9 bases line up with TRBD1. Germline V lookup: CDR1 GTSNPN, CDR2 SVGIG (reference sequence). The trim removed 5 bases at V and 6 bases at J, leaving 4 bases unmatched. The CDR3 is 12 residues long. CDR3 region: CAWGQGSQTQYF. CDR3 in DNA: TGTGCCTGGGGACAGGGGTCGCAGACCCAGTACTTC.

This chain uses TRBV7-6 with TRBJ1-1, with D perhaps TRBD1 (5 bases). V lost 4 bases and J lost 7, with 13 bases in between. The germline V gene has CDR1 SGHVS and CDR2 FNYEAQ. The CDR3 runs to 13 residues. CDR3 in amino acids: CASSSRWGREAFF. CDR3 nucleotides: TGTGCCAGCAGCTCGCGTTGGGGACGTGAAGCTTTCTTT.

This clone has just one count. This chain links TRBV15 with TRBJ2-7; D possibly corresponds to TRBD2 (5 bases). The V end lost 0 bases, the J end lost 3 bases, and 9 bases lay between the germline ends. The germline gives CDR1 LNHNV, CDR2 YYDKDF (reference sequence). The CDR3 has 14 amino acids. CDR3 amino acids: CATSRDDYGYEQYF. The CDR3 DNA is TGTGCCACCAGCAGAGATGACTACGGCTACGAGCAGTACTTC.

The genes are TRBV4-1 and TRBJ1-3; weak D call: TRBD1 (6 bases). Deletions cut 4 bases from V and 0 bases from J, with 10 bases between. Germline CDR1 reads MGHRA; CDR2 reads YSYEKL. CDR3 length: 15 residues. The CDR3 DNA reads as TGCGCCAGCAGCCCTCGGGACAACTCTGGAAACACCATATATTTT. Residues: CASSPRDNSGNTIYF.

The V call is TRBV7-6, the J call TRBJ2-7; D is undetermined. The germline V gene encodes CDR1 SGHVS and CDR2 FNYEAQ. The length of the CDR3 is 13 residues. Trimming left V 1 base short and J 9 bases short, with 13 bases between. CDR3 region: CASSLGPRTTQYF. CDR3 in DNA: TGTGCCAGCAGCTTAGGCCCCCGTACGACGCAGTACTTC.

This chain connects TRBV5-1 to TRBJ1-1; D call uncertain. The CDR3 length is 14 residues. V was cut by 0 bases and J by 3 bases, with 9 bases left in between. Germline CDR1 is SGHRS and CDR2 is YFSETQ. CDR3 sequence (DNA): TGCGCCAGCAGCTTGGGGAGTATAGACACTGAAGCTTTCTTT. Its translation is CASSLGSIDTEAFF. Full variable domain (remainder filled in from reference TRBV5-1 and TRBJ1-1): KAGVTQTPRYLIKTRGQQVTLSCSPISGHRSVSWYQQTPGQGLQFLFEYFSETQRNKGNFPGRFSGRQFSNSRSEMNVSTLELGDSALYLCASSLGSIDTEAFFGQGTRLTVV.

This clone turned up a few times. The chain couples TRBV7-9 to TRBJ2-1; TRBD1 matches 9 bases. This CDR3 region has 15 residues. With 5 bases clipped from V and 7 bases from J, the junction kept 9 bases outside the gene matches. Per the germline V gene, CDR1 is SEHNR and CDR2 is FQNEAQ (reference sequence). As DNA, the CDR3 is TGTGCCAGCAGCCCCATTCGGACAGGGGTGAATGAGCAGTTCTTC. Its protein is CASSPIRTGVNEQFF.

The chain combines TRBV19 with TRBJ2-7; 13 positions match TRBD2. CDR1 LNHDA and CDR2 SQIVND come from the germline V gene (reference sequence). J lost 0 bases, V lost 2 bases, and 4 bases had no gene match. This CDR3 spans 17 amino acids. CDR3 residues: CASSIFGTSGISYEQYF. The CDR3 DNA reads TGTGCCAGTAGTATATTCGGGACTAGCGGGATCTCCTACGAGCAGTACTTC.

The V and J genes are TRBV7-3 and TRBJ2-5; TRBD1 matches at 7 bases. V shed 5 bases, J shed 0 bases, and the junction held 3 bases outside the gene matches. The CDR3 has 14 amino acids. The V gene's germline CDR1 is SGHTA and CDR2 FQGTGA. The CDR3 DNA reads as TGTGCCAGCAGCCCAACAGGGGACCAAGAGACCCAGTACTTC. Encoded protein: CASSPTGDQETQYF.

V is TRBV7-9 and J is TRBJ1-3; 9 bases agree with TRBD1. V gave up 6 bases and J gave up 8 bases; unmatched junction bases: 11. Germline V lookup: CDR1 SEHNR, CDR2 FQNEAQ (reference sequence). The CDR3 is 15 residues long. The CDR3 DNA follows: TGTGCCAGCAGTCGAACGGGACAGGGTACACACACCATATATTTT. This gives the protein CASSRTGQGTHTIYF. The full variable domain, completed using reference TRBV7-9 and TRBJ1-3, is DTGVSQNPRHKITKRGQNVTFRCDPISEHNRLYWYRQTLGQGPEFLTYFQNEAQLEKSRLLSDRFSAERPKGSFSTLEIQRTEQGDSAMYLCASSRTGQGTHTIYFGEGSWLTVV.

Concerning this clone itself: Germline and junction disagree at one end, which may indicate a read error. This rearrangement joins TRBV5-4 to TRBJ2-7; 9 nucleotides align to TRBD2. CDR1 is SGHNT and CDR2 is YYREEE in the germline V gene (reference sequence). The CDR3 covers 16 residues. The CDR3 nucleotides are TGCGCCAGCAGCCAACGAGCGGGGGGTATGACGAGCGAGCAGTACTTC. It yields the protein CASSQRAGGMTSEQYF.

The CDR3 spells CASSGLGDRGPRSSYEQYF. CDR3 bases: TGCGCCAGCAGCGGGTTGGGGGACAGGGGCCCTAGGAGCTCCTACGAGCAGTACTTC. The chain recombines TRBV5-1 with TRBJ2-7, with 10 bases that match TRBD1. The ends lost 4 bases at V and 0 bases at J; junction bases unmatched: 16. In germline, CDR1 is SGHRS, CDR2 YFSETQ. This CDR3 has 19 amino acids.

The CDR3 is CASGWSSYNEQFF. The CDR3 nucleotides are TGTGCTAGTGGTTGGAGCTCCTACAATGAGCAGTTCTTC. V gene TRBV12-5 combines with J gene TRBJ2-1; D is undetermined. Trimming took 4 bases from V and 0 from J, leaving 4 bases between them. The CDR3 covers 13 residues. Per germline, CDR1 LGHNT and CDR2 FRNRAP.

The V call is TRBV30, the J call TRBJ2-3; 7 bases map to TRBD1. CDR3 size: 15 residues. V was clipped by 0 bases and J by 3 bases; unmatched bases: 6. Germline CDR1 and CDR2: GTSNPN and SVGIG (reference sequence). In nucleotides, the CDR3 is TGTGCCTGGAGTGTAGGTTCCAGGGGGACAGATACGCAGTATTTT. Translated: CAWSVGSRGTDTQYF. The full variable domain, its missing parts supplied by reference TRBV30 and TRBJ2-3, is SQTIHQWPATLVQPVGSPLSLECTVEGTSNPNLYWYRQAAGRGLQLLFYSVGIGQISSEVPQNLSASRPQDRQFILSSKKLLLSDSGFYLCAWSVGSRGTDTQYFGPGTRLTVL.

This rearrangement joins TRBV18 to TRBJ1-2, with a weak D call TRBD1 (5 bases). The germline V gene has CDR1 KGHSH and CDR2 LQKENI. CDR3 length equals 14 residues. V was cut by 0 bases and J by 3 bases, with 8 bases left in between. CDR3 coding DNA: TGTGCCAGCTCACCACCAAGACAGTACTATGGCTACACCTTC. As protein: CASSPPRQYYGYTF.

The chain joins TRBV9 to TRBJ2-7; 10 bases are shared with TRBD1. The germline V gene encodes CDR1 SGDLS and CDR2 YYNGEE. The CDR3 has 15 amino acids. Trimming removed 3 bases from V and 6 bases from J; junction bases left unmatched: 9. CDR3 region: CASSASPGTGVEQYF. The CDR3 nucleotides are TGTGCCAGCAGCGCCAGTCCCGGGACAGGGGTCGAGCAGTACTTC.

This chain uses TRBV18 with TRBJ2-7, with D unclear. Germline values: CDR1 KGHSH, CDR2 LQKENI. Trimming took off 5 bases at V and 2 bases at J, with 13 bases between the two ends. The CDR3 loop spans 14 amino acids. For the CDR3, the DNA is TGTGCCAGCTCATTATCGACTGGGACCTACGAGCAGTACTTC. It translates to CASSLSTGTYEQYF.

The J gene is TRBJ1-1, the V gene TRBV9; D is uncertain. Germline CDR1 is SGDLS and CDR2 is YYNGEE. V was trimmed by 4 bases and J by 6 bases, leaving 16 bases between them. CDR3 length: 14 residues. CDR3 residues: CASSFEVSSAEAFF. CDR3 DNA sequence: TGTGCCAGCAGCTTTGAGGTCAGTTCGGCTGAAGCTTTCTTT. Combining the CDR3 with reference TRBV9 and TRBJ1-1 gives the whole variable domain DSGVTQTPKHLITATGQRVTLRCSPRSGDLSVYWYQQSLDQGLQFLIQYYNGEERAKGNILERFSAQQFPDLHSELNLSSLELGDSALYFCASSFEVSSAEAFFGQGTRLTVV.

The CDR3, as DNA: TGTGCCAGCAGCTCCGGGACTAGCGGGATGTCCTACGAGCAGTACTTC. It translates to CASSSGTSGMSYEQYF. V gene TRBV11-1 combines with J gene TRBJ2-7; TRBD2 matches 13 bases. The CDR3 runs to 16 residues. The ends lost 4 bases at V and 1 base at J; junction bases unmatched: 4. Per the germline V gene, CDR1 is SGHAT and CDR2 is FQDESV (reference sequence).

The genes are TRBV28 and TRBJ1-5; 7 positions match TRBD1. Germline V gives CDR1 MDHEN, CDR2 SYDVKM. The V gene end was trimmed by 6 bases and the J gene end by 0 bases; junction bases not matched to a gene: 20. CDR3 length equals 20 residues. CDR3 DNA: TGTGCCAGCAGCAATCGAAAGGACAGGCTATCGTTCTATAGCAATCAGCCCCAGCATTTT. Its translation is CASSNRKDRLSFYSNQPQHF.